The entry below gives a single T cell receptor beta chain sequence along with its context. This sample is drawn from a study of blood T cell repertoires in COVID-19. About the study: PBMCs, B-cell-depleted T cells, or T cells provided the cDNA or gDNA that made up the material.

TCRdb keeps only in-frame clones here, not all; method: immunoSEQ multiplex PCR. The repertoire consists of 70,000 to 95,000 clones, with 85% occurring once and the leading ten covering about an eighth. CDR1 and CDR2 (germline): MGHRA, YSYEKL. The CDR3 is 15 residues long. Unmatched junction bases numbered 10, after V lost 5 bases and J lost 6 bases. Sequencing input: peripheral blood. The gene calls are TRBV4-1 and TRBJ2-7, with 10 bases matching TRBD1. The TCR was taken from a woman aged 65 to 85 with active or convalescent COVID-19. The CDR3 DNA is TGCGCCAGCAGCGCCAAGGGGGGACAGGGGCGCGAGCAGTACTTC. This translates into CASSAKGGQGREQYF.